The entry that follows covers one TCR beta chain sequence. Its target is not known. This CDR3 region has 15 residues. The V gene lost 5 bases and the J gene lost 5 bases, with 15 bases spanning the gap. Germline V gives CDR1 MDHEN, CDR2 SYDVKM. This record comes from a study of cytomegalovirus exposure and HLA in healthy donors. Turning to the study itself: The 110 or so validation repertoires used a platform that matched the one used for the 666 first-cohort repertoires, as a later analysis reported.

The table came from immunoSEQ multiplex PCR; TCRdb's copy has only in-frame clones and leaves some out. The table records 40,000 to 55,000 clones, approximately 93% of them present only once. Study-level results: The study flagged about 160 TCR beta chains as cytomegalovirus-associated. Across donors, most TCRs were seen rarely, yet some public ones were widespread. A few chains tied to CMV proved CMV antigen-specific in vitro.

The origin of this receptor is a woman between 18 and 29 years old in good health and CMV-seronegative. Material for sequencing was PBMCs. V and J are TRBV28 and TRBJ1-4, with D tentatively TRBD1 (5 bases). CDR3 loop: CASSPLTDRNEKLFF. The CDR3 DNA follows: TGTGCCAGCAGTCCGTTGACAGACCGGAATGAAAAACTGTTTTTT. The whole variable domain, remainder taken from reference TRBV28 and TRBJ1-4, is DVKVTQSSRYLVKRTGEKVFLECVQDMDHENMFWYRQDPGLGLRLIYFSYDVKMKEKGDIPEGYSVSREKKERFSLILESASTNQTSMYLCASSPLTDRNEKLFFGSGTQLSVL.